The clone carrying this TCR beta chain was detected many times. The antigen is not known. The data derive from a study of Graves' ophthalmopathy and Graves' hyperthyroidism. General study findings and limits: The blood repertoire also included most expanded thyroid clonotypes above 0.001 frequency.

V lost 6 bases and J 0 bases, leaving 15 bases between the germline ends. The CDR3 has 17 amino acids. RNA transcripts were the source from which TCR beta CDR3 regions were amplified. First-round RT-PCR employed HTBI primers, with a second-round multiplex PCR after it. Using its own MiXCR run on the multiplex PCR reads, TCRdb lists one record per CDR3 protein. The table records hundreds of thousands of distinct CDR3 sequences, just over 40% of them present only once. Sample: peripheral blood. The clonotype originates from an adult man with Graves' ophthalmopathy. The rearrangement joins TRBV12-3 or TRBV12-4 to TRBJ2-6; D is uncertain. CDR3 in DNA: TGTGCCAGCAGCCTTGGGCTCTCTACCTCTGGGGCCAACGTCCTGACTTTC. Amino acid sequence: CASSLGLSTSGANVLTF.